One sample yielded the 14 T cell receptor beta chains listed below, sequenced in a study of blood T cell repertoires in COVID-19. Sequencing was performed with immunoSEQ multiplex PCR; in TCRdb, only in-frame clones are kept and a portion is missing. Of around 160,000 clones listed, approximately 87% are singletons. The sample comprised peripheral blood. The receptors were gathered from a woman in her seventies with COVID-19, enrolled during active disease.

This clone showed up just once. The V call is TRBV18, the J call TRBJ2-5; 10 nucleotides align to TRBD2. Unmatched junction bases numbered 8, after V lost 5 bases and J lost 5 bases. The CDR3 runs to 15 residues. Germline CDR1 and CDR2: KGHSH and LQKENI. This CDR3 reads CASSRLAGARETQYF. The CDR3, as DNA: TGTGCCAGCTCAAGGCTAGCGGGGGCGCGGGAGACCCAGTACTTC. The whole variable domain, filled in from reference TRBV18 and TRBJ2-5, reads NAGVMQNPRHLVRRRGQEARLRCSPMKGHSHVYWYRQLPEEGLKFMVYLQKENIIDESGMPKERFSAEFPKEGPSILRIQQVVRGDSAAYFCASSRLAGARETQYFGPGTRLLVL.

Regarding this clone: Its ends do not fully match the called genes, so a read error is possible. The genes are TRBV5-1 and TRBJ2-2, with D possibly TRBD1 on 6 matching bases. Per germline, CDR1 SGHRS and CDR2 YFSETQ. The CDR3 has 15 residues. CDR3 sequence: CASSLGQGNAGELFF. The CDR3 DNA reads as TGCGCCAGCAGCTTGGGTCAGGGGAACGCCGGGGAGCTGTTTTTT.

The CDR3 DNA is TGTGCCAGAAGACAGGGTTGGGACACTGAAGCTTTCTTT. Residues: CARRQGWDTEAFF. The chain carries TRBV10-3 and TRBJ1-1, with 7 bases that match TRBD1. Per the germline V gene, CDR1 is ENHRY and CDR2 is SYGVKD. The CDR3 is made up of 13 amino acids. Unmatched junction bases numbered 8, after V lost 10 bases and J lost 3 bases.

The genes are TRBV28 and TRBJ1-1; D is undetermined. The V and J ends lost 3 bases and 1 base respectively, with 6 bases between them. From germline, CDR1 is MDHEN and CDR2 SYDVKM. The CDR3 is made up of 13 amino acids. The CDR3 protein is CASSFLRNTEAFF. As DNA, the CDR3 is TGTGCCAGCAGTTTTCTCAGGAACACTGAAGCTTTCTTT.

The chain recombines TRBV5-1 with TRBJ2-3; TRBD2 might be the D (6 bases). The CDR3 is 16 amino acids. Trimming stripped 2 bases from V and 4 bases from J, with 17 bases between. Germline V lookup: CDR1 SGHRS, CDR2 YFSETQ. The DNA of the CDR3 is TGCGCCAGCAGCTTCTCGGCGGGGATGGGTGCAGATACGCAGTATTTT. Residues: CASSFSAGMGADTQYF.

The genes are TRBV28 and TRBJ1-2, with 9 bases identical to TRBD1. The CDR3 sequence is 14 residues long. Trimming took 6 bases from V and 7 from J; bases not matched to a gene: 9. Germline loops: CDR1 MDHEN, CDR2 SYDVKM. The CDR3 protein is CASRPQGAHRGYTF. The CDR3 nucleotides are TGTGCCAGCAGACCACAGGGGGCGCATCGTGGCTACACCTTC.

CDR3 protein: CASSPTRVAGGPGGELFF. Written as DNA, the CDR3 is TGTGCCAGCAGCCCTACCCGGGTAGCGGGGGGGCCGGGCGGGGAGCTGTTTTTT. The chain links TRBV7-6 to TRBJ2-2, with TRBD2 matching 11 bases. In germline, CDR1 is SGHVS, CDR2 FNYEAQ. The V segment lost 5 bases and the J segment 7 bases; nucleotides outside the gene matches: 15. The CDR3 contains 18 residues.

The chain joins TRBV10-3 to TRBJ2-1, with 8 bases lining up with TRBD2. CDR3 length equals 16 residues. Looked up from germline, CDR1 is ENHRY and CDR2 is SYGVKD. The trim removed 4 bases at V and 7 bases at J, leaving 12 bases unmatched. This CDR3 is CAISARGGGGSNEQFF. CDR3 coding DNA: TGTGCCATCAGTGCGCGAGGTGGCGGGGGGTCGAATGAGCAGTTCTTC.

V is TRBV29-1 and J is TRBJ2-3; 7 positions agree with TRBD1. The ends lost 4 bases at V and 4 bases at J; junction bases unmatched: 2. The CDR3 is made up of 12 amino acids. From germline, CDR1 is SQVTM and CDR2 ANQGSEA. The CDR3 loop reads CSVGDRADTQYF. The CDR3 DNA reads TGCAGCGTTGGCGACAGGGCAGATACGCAGTATTTT.

CDR3 in DNA: TGTGCCTGGAGTGCGGGACTAGCGGATACAGATACGCAGTATTTT. This encodes CAWSAGLADTDTQYF. The chain has TRBV30 and TRBJ2-3, with 11 bases fitting TRBD2. The CDR3 totals 15 residues. J was trimmed by 3 bases and V by 1 base; bases with no gene match: 3. Germline V CDR1 and CDR2: GTSNPN, SVGIG (reference sequence).

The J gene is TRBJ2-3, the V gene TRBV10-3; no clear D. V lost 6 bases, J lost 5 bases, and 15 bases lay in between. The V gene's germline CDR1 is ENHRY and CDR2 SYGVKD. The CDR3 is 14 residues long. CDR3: CAIRARVSGDTQYF. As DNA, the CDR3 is TGTGCCATCAGGGCCCGGGTTTCGGGAGATACGCAGTATTTT.

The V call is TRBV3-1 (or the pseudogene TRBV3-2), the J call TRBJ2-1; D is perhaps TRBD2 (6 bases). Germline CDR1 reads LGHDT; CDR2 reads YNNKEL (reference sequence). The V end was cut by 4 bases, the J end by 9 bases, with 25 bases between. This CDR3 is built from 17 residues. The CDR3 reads CASSPNPDVAGRSEQFF. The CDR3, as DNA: TGTGCCAGCAGCCCGAACCCCGACGTCGCGGGGCGGAGTGAGCAGTTCTTC.

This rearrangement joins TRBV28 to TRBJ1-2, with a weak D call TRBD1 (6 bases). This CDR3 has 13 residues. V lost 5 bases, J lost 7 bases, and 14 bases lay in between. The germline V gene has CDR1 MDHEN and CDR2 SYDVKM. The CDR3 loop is CASSAGGGPGYTF. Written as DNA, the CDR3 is TGTGCCAGCAGTGCGGGGGGCGGACCTGGCTACACCTTC.

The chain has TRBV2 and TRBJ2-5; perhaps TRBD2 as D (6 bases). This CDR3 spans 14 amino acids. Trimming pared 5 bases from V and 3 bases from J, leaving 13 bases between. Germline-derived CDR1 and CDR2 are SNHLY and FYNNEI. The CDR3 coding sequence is TGTGCCAGCAGTCGCGGGGTAGTTAAAGAGACCCAGTACTTC. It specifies CASSRGVVKETQYF.